The 19 T cell receptor beta chains presented below share a single source sample, sequenced in a study of cytomegalovirus exposure and HLA in healthy donors. Primers for the PCR totalled 60 Vbeta and 13 Jbeta. Some clones are missing from TCRdb's copy, which holds only in-frame ones; the method was immunoSEQ multiplex PCR. The data hold over 90,000 clones, with around 74% observed a single time. Input material: PBMCs. The source of these receptors is a woman in her 70s in good health and CMV-seropositive.

The rearrangement joins TRBV7-2 to TRBJ2-5, with D perhaps TRBD2 (6 bases). This CDR3 has 14 amino acids. The germline V and J ends were trimmed by 5 bases and 2 bases, with 12 bases remaining between them. CDR1 is SGHTA, CDR2 FQGNSA, per germline. CDR3 sequence (DNA): TGTGCCAGCAGCCCACTCGGGGGACAAGAGACCCAGTACTTC. It encodes CASSPLGGQETQYF. Looking up the rest from reference TRBV7-2 and TRBJ2-5 gives the full variable domain: GAGVSQSPSNKVTEKGKDVELRCDPISGHTALYWYRQSLGQGLEFLIYFQGNSAPDKSGLPSDRFSAERTGGSVSTLTIQRTQQEDSAVYLCASSPLGGQETQYFGPGTRLLVL.

The CDR3 DNA is TGCGCCAGCAGCATAGGAGGGCTGAACACTGAAGCTTTCTTT. Translating it yields CASSIGGLNTEAFF. The chain links TRBV5-1 to TRBJ1-1, with unresolved D. This CDR3 is 14 amino acids long. The ends were cut back, 4 bases at V and 0 bases at J, with 10 bases in the middle. From germline, CDR1 is SGHRS and CDR2 YFSETQ.

This chain's CDR3 is CASSSRDSGELFF. In DNA form, the CDR3 reads TGCGCCAGCAGCTCCCGAGACTCCGGGGAGCTGTTTTTT. V gene TRBV5-1 combines with J gene TRBJ2-2; D gene unclear. The V end lost 3 bases, the J end lost 6 bases, and 9 bases lay between the germline ends. Germline CDR1 is SGHRS and CDR2 is YFSETQ. This CDR3 contains 13 residues.

This clone came up a few times. V gene TRBV4-3 combines with J gene TRBJ2-2; D is uncertain. V was cut by 0 bases and J by 0 bases, with 8 bases left in between. The germline V gene has CDR1 LGHNA and CDR2 YSLEER. This CDR3 is built from 16 residues. Here the CDR3 reads CASSQESPSNTGELFF. The CDR3 DNA is TGCGCCAGCAGCCAAGAGAGTCCCTCGAACACCGGGGAGCTGTTTTTT.

The rearrangement joins TRBV9 to TRBJ1-6; D not resolved. Germline V CDR1 and CDR2: SGDLS, YYNGEE. This CDR3 is built from 15 residues. The germline V and J ends were trimmed by 0 bases and 10 bases, with 14 bases remaining between them. The CDR3 DNA sequence: TGTGCCAGCAGCGTAGGGAGGGCGGAAGGATCACCCCTCCACTTT. Translation: CASSVGRAEGSPLHF. The whole variable domain, remainder taken from reference TRBV9 and TRBJ1-6, is DSGVTQTPKHLITATGQRVTLRCSPRSGDLSVYWYQQSLDQGLQFLIQYYNGEERAKGNILERFSAQQFPDLHSELNLSSLELGDSALYFCASSVGRAEGSPLHFGNGTRLTVT.

The chain is built from TRBV5-1 and TRBJ1-2; the match to TRBD1 covers 7 bases. Germline V lookup: CDR1 SGHRS, CDR2 YFSETQ. The CDR3 length is 14 residues. V was clipped by 0 bases and J by 8 bases; unmatched bases: 7. The chain's CDR3 is CASSLGQGLGGYTF. CDR3 nucleotides: TGCGCCAGCAGCTTGGGACAGGGTCTAGGCGGCTACACCTTC.

This chain uses TRBV28 with TRBJ1-5, with D possibly being TRBD1 (6 bases). The V gene lost 3 bases and the J gene lost 8 bases, with 14 bases spanning the gap. The CDR3 has 14 residues. Germline V CDR1 and CDR2: MDHEN, SYDVKM. This CDR3 is CASSLYRVREPQHF. The CDR3 DNA is TGTGCCAGCAGTTTGTACAGGGTGAGAGAGCCCCAGCATTTT.

The V gene is TRBV2, the J gene TRBJ2-2; TRBD1 agrees at 10 bases. Per the germline V gene, CDR1 is SNHLY and CDR2 is FYNNEI. CDR3 size: 14 residues. The ends lost 4 bases at V and 6 bases at J; junction bases unmatched: 2. The CDR3 here is CASSGQGAAGELFF. For the CDR3, the DNA is TGTGCCAGCAGTGGACAGGGGGCGGCCGGGGAGCTGTTTTTT.

V usage is TRBV5-1 and J usage is TRBJ1-3; TRBD1 agrees at 10 bases. With V trimmed by 4 bases and J by 0 bases, 10 bases remained unmatched. Germline CDR1 and CDR2: SGHRS and YFSETQ. This CDR3 comprises 18 residues. As DNA, the CDR3 is TGCGCCAGCAGCCCGCGGGACAGGGGAACCGGCTCTGGAAACACCATATATTTT. It specifies CASSPRDRGTGSGNTIYF.

The rearrangement uses TRBV28 and TRBJ1-4; 7 nucleotides align to TRBD1. The germline gives CDR1 MDHEN, CDR2 SYDVKM. The CDR3 length is 14 residues. V lost 3 bases and J lost 7; bases outside the gene matches: 5. The chain's CDR3 is CASSFRTGTEKLFF. The CDR3 bases are TGTGCCAGCAGTTTCCGGACAGGCACTGAAAAACTGTTTTTT.

The CDR3 region has the DNA TGCGCCAGCGGCTGGGACAGGGGAGGAGAAAAACTGTTTTTT. Amino acid sequence: CASGWDRGGEKLFF. J is TRBJ1-4 and V is TRBV5-1; 10 nucleotides match TRBD1. This CDR3 spans 14 amino acids. From germline, CDR1 is SGHRS and CDR2 YFSETQ. The V and J ends lost 7 bases and 8 bases, in that order; junction bases with no gene match: 8.

The chain employs TRBV10-2 and TRBJ1-5; 10 bases map to TRBD1. This CDR3 is 15 amino acids long. With 8 bases clipped from V and 6 bases from J, the junction kept 10 bases outside the gene matches. Germline values: CDR1 WSHSY, CDR2 SAAADI. The CDR3 protein is CASGTGTGVSQPQHF. The CDR3 DNA reads TGCGCCAGCGGGACCGGGACAGGGGTGAGTCAGCCCCAGCATTTT.

In nucleotides, the CDR3 is TGCGCCAGCAGTGAGCGGGGGGGCAGATACGAGCAGTACTTC. Amino acid sequence: CASSERGGRYEQYF. V usage is TRBV10-2 and J usage is TRBJ2-7; 8 bases align to TRBD2. This CDR3 region has 14 residues. Germline V CDR1 and CDR2: WSHSY, SAAADI. Germline trimming cut 2 bases from V and 4 bases from J; bases unmatched to any gene: 4.

This clone appeared a few times. This chain links TRBV18 with TRBJ2-7, with TRBD2 matching 8 bases. CDR3 size: 15 residues. Germline lookup yields CDR1 KGHSH and CDR2 LQKENI. Losses at the gene ends were 0 bases for V and 5 bases for J; bases not matched to a gene: 6. The chain's CDR3 is CASSPPAAGAHEQYF. CDR3 nucleotide sequence: TGTGCCAGCTCACCACCCGCAGCGGGAGCCCACGAGCAGTACTTC.

V and J are TRBV6-1 and TRBJ1-2; 7 bases map to TRBD1. The CDR3 runs 14 residues. In germline, CDR1 is MNHNS, CDR2 SASEGT. J lost 4 bases, V lost 7 bases, and 9 bases had no gene match. CDR3 sequence (DNA): TGTGCCAGCATCCAGGGACAGTCTTTCTATGGCTACACCTTC. Residues: CASIQGQSFYGYTF.

This sequence joins TRBV4-2 and TRBJ2-1; tentatively, D is TRBD1 (9 bases). Germline assignment: CDR1 LGHNA and CDR2 YNFKEQ. The CDR3 has 18 amino acids. The ends were cut back, 4 bases at V and 2 bases at J, with 21 bases in the middle. The CDR3 DNA follows: TGTGCCAGCAGCCCCACAGGGGGCGGTAGCGGGACCTACAATGAGCAGTTCTTC. It specifies CASSPTGGGSGTYNEQFF.

CDR3 nucleotide sequence: TGTGCCAGCAGATTACGGGGGGCTGAGCAGTTCTTC. This translates into CASRLRGAEQFF. The chain employs TRBV6-6 and TRBJ2-1; D is possibly TRBD2 (7 bases). The V end lost 6 bases, the J end lost 9 bases, and 12 bases lay between the germline ends. The CDR3 has 12 amino acids. The germline V gene has CDR1 MNHNY and CDR2 SVGAGI (reference sequence).

This clone was picked up a small number of times. The CDR3 loop is CASSLVRGPREQYF. CDR3 DNA: TGTGCCAGCAGCTTAGTCAGGGGGCCTCGCGAGCAGTACTTC. This chain links TRBV7-9 with TRBJ2-7; 8 bases agree with TRBD1. J gave up 6 bases and V 1 base, and 5 bases lay outside the gene matches. The CDR3 spans 14 residues. Germline CDR1 and CDR2: SEHNR and FQNEAQ (reference sequence). Complete variable domain (other parts from reference TRBV7-9 and TRBJ2-7): DTGVSQNPRHKITKRGQNVTFRCDPISEHNRLYWYRQTLGQGPEFLTYFQNEAQLEKSRLLSDRFSAERPKGSFSTLEIQRTEQGDSAMYLCASSLVRGPREQYFGPGTRLTVT.

This sequence joins TRBV6-5 and TRBJ1-3; possibly TRBD1 for D (5 bases). Trimming removed 4 bases at V and 1 base at J, with 14 bases between. This CDR3 is 16 amino acids long. CDR1 and CDR2 from the germline V gene are MNHEY and SVGAGI. The CDR3 coding sequence is TGTGCCAGCAGTTGGACGTTCCAGGGTTCTGGAAACACCATATATTTT. Translated, it gives CASSWTFQGSGNTIYF.